The rows below give T cell receptor beta chains drawn from one sample of a study of blood T cell repertoires in COVID-19. Using immunoSEQ multiplex PCR, the repertoire was profiled, and TCRdb retains in-frame clones only, with some absent. Here the sample spans about 200,000 clones, approximately 90% being singletons. Input material: peripheral blood. The origin of the receptors is a man younger than 40 with acute or convalescent COVID-19. CDR3s include the opening cysteine and the closing phenylalanine or tryptophan. Size is stated for part of the rows, as once, few or many counts, or as a class when the clone is expanded.

j_call v_call clone_size cdr3_aa
TRBJ1-2 TRBV19 - CASNHLGGPKGF
TRBJ2-1 TRBV9 once CASSVGGQGIDNEQFF
TRBJ1-1 TRBV5-1 few CASMEQTNTEAFF
TRBJ2-7 TRBV12-5 - CASGSGQGSYEQYF
TRBJ2-2 TRBV29-1 - CSPLPGQGGTRNTGELFF
TRBJ1-2 TRBV3-1/TRBV3-2 - CASSHHRDYGYTF
TRBJ2-5 TRBV2 - CASRDRGETQYF
TRBJ2-2 TRBV19 - CASSIYGGGLTGELFF
TRBJ2-6 TRBV10-2 - CASSVIAGGPYGANVLTF
TRBJ2-2 TRBV28 once CASRTGWTGELFF
TRBJ2-7 TRBV30 - CAWRAGQGLSYEQYF
TRBJ1-2 TRBV4-1 - CASSPLPGWHGYTF
TRBJ2-7 TRBV29-1 few CSVAPWTGGPSEQYF
TRBJ1-2 TRBV6-6 - CASSWDRVKGYTF
TRBJ2-7 TRBV6-5 - CASSYGGANEQYF
TRBJ1-6 TRBV30 - CAWSSQGVAPLHF
TRBJ2-3 TRBV7-6 - CASSSELMGSSSTDTQYF
TRBJ2-2 TRBV5-1 - CASSPTLEKNTGELFF
TRBJ2-5 TRBV29-1 - CSVVQLQETQYF
TRBJ2-2 TRBV30 - CAWVAGGRTGELFF
TRBJ2-7 TRBV28 - CASSAGGWVDEQYF
TRBJ2-3 TRBV7-3 - CASSLTQRGGTDTQYF
TRBJ2-3 TRBV9 - CASSVGGAEPDTQYF
TRBJ2-2 TRBV9 - CASSYTGGTGELFF
TRBJ2-2 TRBV7-9 - CASNQLATSGELFF
TRBJ1-5 TRBV19 - CASKSSTLYGGQPQHF
TRBJ2-2 TRBV6-2/TRBV6-3 once CASSQPPSRVAVSLFF
TRBJ1-2 TRBV19 - CASRPGQGAKYGYTF
TRBJ2-1 TRBV3-1/TRBV3-2 once CASSRGGYNEQFF
TRBJ2-2 TRBV5-4 - CASSPPLAGNTGELFF
TRBJ2-5 TRBV2 - CASREDWRGQETQYF
TRBJ2-6 TRBV5-1 - CASSLRTGEPSGANVLTF
TRBJ1-3 TRBV15 - CATSRGTGINTIYF
TRBJ1-1 TRBV28 - CATGLGNTEAFF
TRBJ1-2 TRBV3-1/TRBV3-2 - CASSQGGVWGYTF
TRBJ2-5 TRBV7-2 - CASSSSGRWQETQYF
TRBJ1-5 TRBV19 - CASSIDHGTGRSQPQHF
TRBJ2-5 TRBV5-1 - CASSFGEGGETQYF
TRBJ2-3 TRBV19 - CASNDPGQGARDTQYF
TRBJ1-2 TRBV7-9 - CASSSLPGLNGYTF
TRBJ2-2 TRBV11-3 - CASSSFTKGGAGELFF
TRBJ2-2 TRBV7-2 - CASSLGYPKRTGELFF